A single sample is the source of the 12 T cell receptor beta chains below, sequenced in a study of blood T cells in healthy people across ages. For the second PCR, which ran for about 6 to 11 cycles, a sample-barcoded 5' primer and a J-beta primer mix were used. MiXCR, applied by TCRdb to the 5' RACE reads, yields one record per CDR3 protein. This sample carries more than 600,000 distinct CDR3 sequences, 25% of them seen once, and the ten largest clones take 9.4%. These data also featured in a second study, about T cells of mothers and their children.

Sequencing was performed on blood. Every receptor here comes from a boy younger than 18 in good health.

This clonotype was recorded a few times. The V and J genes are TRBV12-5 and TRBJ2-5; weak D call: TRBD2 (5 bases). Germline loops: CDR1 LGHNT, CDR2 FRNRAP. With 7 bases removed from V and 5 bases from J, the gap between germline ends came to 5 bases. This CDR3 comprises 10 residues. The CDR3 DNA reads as TGTGCTAGTGCGGGGGAGACCCAGTACTTC. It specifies CASAGETQYF.

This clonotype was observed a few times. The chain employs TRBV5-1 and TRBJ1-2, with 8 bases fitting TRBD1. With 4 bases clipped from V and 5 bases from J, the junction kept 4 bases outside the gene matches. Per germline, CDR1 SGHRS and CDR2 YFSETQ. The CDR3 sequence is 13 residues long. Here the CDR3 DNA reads TGCGCCAGCAGCGACGGGACAGGATATGGCTACACCTTC. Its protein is CASSDGTGYGYTF.

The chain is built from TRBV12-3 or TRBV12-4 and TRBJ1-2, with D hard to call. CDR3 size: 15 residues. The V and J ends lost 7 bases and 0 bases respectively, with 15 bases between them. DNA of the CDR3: TGTGCCAGCACCTTTGGGATGAGTGCTAACTATGGCTACACCTTC. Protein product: CASTFGMSANYGYTF.

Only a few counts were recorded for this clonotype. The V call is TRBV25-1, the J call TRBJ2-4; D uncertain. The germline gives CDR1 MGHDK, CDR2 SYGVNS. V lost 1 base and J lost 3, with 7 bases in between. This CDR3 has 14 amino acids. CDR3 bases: TGTGCCAGCAGTGAATCGGGCAGCAAAAACATTCAGTACTTC. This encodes CASSESGSKNIQYF.

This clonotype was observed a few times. The CDR3 DNA sequence: TGCGCCAGCAGCTTTTTGACCGATACGAACACCGGGGAGCTGTTTTTT. This gives the protein CASSFLTDTNTGELFF. This sequence joins TRBV5-1 and TRBJ2-2; D gene uncertain. The germline CDR1 and CDR2 sequences are SGHRS and YFSETQ. The germline V and J ends were trimmed by 2 bases and 0 bases, with 11 bases remaining between them. CDR3 length equals 16 residues.

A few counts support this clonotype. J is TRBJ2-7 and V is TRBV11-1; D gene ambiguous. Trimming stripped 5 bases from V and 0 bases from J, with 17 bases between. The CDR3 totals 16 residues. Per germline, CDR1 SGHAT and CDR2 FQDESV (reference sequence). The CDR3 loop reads CASSNTRGVNSYEQYF. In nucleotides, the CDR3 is TGTGCCAGCAGCAACACACGTGGGGTTAACTCCTACGAGCAGTACTTC. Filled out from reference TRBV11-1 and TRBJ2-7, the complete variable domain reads EAEVAQSPRYKITEKSQAVAFWCDPISGHATLYWYRQILGQGPELLVQFQDESVVDDSQLPKDRFSAERLKGVDSTLKIQPAELGDSAMYLCASSNTRGVNSYEQYFGPGTRLTVT.

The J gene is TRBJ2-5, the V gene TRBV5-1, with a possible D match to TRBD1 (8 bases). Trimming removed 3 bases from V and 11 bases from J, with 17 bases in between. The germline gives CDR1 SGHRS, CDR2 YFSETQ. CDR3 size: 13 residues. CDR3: CASSYGQGGEQYF. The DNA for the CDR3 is TGCGCCAGCAGCTACGGACAGGGAGGGGAGCAGTACTTC.

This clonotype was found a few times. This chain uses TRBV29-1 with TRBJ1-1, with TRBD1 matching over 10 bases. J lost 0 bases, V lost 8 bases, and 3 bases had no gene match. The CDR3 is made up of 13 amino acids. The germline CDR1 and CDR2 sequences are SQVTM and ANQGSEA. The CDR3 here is CSFGQGVNTEAFF. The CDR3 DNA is TGCAGCTTTGGACAGGGGGTGAACACTGAAGCTTTCTTT.

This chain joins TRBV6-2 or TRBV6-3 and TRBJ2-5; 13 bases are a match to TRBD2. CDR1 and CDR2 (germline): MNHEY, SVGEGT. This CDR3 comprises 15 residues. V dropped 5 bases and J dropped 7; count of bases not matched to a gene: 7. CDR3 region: CASSPGTSGARTQYF. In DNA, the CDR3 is TGTGCCAGCAGTCCCGGGACTAGCGGGGCGAGGACCCAGTACTTC.

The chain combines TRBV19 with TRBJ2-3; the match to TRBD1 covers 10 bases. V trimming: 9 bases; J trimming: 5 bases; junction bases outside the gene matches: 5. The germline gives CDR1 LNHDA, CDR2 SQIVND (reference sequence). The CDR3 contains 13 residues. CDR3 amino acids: CASDRGQRDTQYF. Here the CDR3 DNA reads TGTGCCAGCGACAGGGGGCAGAGAGATACGCAGTATTTT.

The CDR3 nucleotides are TGCAGTGCTGAGGCGGGAGCGTACAATGAGCAGTTCTTC. Amino acid sequence: CSAEAGAYNEQFF. The chain employs TRBV20-1 and TRBJ2-1; 7 bases match TRBD2. Germline CDR1 is DFQATT and CDR2 is SNEGSKA (reference sequence). The CDR3 runs 13 residues. V shed 5 bases, J shed 4 bases, and the junction held 5 bases outside the gene matches.

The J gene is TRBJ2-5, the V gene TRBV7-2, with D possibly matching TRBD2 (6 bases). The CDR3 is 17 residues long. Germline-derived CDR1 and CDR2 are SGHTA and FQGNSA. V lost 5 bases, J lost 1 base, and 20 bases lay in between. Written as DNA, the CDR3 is TGTGCCAGCAGCGGGGGGAGAAGGGCGAGCGCCCAAGAGACCCAGTACTTC. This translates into CASSGGRRASAQETQYF. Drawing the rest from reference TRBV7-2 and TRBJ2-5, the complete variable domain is GAGVSQSPSNKVTEKGKDVELRCDPISGHTALYWYRQSLGQGLEFLIYFQGNSAPDKSGLPSDRFSAERTGGSVSTLTIQRTQQEDSAVYLCASSGGRRASAQETQYFGPGTRLLVL.